The 21 T cell receptor beta chains presented below share a single source sample, sequenced in a study of metastatic and nonmetastatic thyroid tumors. TCRdb re-clonotyped the PCR reads via MiXCR. The sample consists of roughly 25,000 clones, 10% to 15% of them appearing once. Every patient underwent thyroid surgery untreated. Sequences were obtained from blood. The receptors stem from a female donor with papillary thyroid cancer or a benign thyroid nodule (not recorded which). Some clones in this sample may be carry-over from other donors' samples.

This clone was recorded many times. The chain uses TRBV28 and TRBJ2-2, with 7 bases identical to TRBD1. The CDR3 length is 17 residues. Trimming removed 6 bases from V and 0 bases from J; junction bases left unmatched: 10. Germline V gene data show CDR1 as MDHEN and CDR2 as SYDVKM. CDR3 DNA sequence: TGTGCCAGCAGCAAACAGGGGTTTGCGACGAACACCGGGGAGCTGTTTTTT. It yields the protein CASSKQGFATNTGELFF.

The sample holds many counts of this clone. J is TRBJ2-7 and V is TRBV29-1, with TRBD2 as a possible D gene (7 bases). The CDR3 is made up of 16 amino acids. The germline V gene encodes CDR1 SQVTM and CDR2 ANQGSEA. Trimming pared 2 bases from V and 0 bases from J, leaving 17 bases between. The CDR3 nucleotides read TGCAGCGTTGAATTGGCGGGGGCGGCCAGCTCCTACGAGCAGTACTTC. This codes for CSVELAGAASSYEQYF.

In the case of this clone: This may arise from a read error, as a much more abundant clone is one base away. The V call is TRBV30, the J call TRBJ1-4; D not resolved. Germline CDR1 GTSNPN, CDR2 SVGIG (reference sequence). The length of the CDR3 is 11 residues. In DNA form, the CDR3 reads TGTGCCTGGAGCCTTAATGAAAAACCGTTTTTT. Protein: CAWSLNEKPFF.

This clone is judged medium-sized. The chain combines TRBV20-1 with TRBJ2-7; a possible D gene is TRBD2 (5 bases). The CDR3 covers 14 residues. Trimming took off 5 bases at V and 3 bases at J, with 17 bases between the two ends. From germline, CDR1 is DFQATT and CDR2 SNEGSKA (reference sequence). The CDR3 protein is CSAHLDYQNYEQYF. The CDR3 bases are TGCAGTGCTCATTTAGACTACCAAAACTACGAGCAGTACTTC.

This clone qualifies as medium-sized. V gene TRBV6-5 combines with J gene TRBJ2-2; D remains ambiguous. V dropped 0 bases and J dropped 0 bases, with 14 bases sitting between them. This CDR3 comprises 18 residues. CDR1 MNHEY and CDR2 SVGAGI come from the germline V gene. The CDR3 sequence: CASSYSSAGATNTGELFF. The CDR3 region has the DNA TGTGCCAGCAGTTACTCGTCTGCCGGAGCAACGAACACCGGGGAGCTGTTTTTT.

This clone was picked up many times. The J gene is TRBJ2-1, the V gene TRBV20-1, with no clear D. Trimming cost V 0 bases and J 5 bases, with 8 bases left between them. The CDR3 loop spans 13 amino acids. Germline V gene lookup returns CDR1 DFQATT and CDR2 SNEGSKA (reference sequence). CDR3 in DNA: TGCAGTGCTAGAGAGGGCAGACACAATGAGCAGTTCTTC. Translated, it gives CSAREGRHNEQFF.

This clone was observed many times. The chain links TRBV11-2 to TRBJ2-5; possibly TRBD1 for D (5 bases). The CDR3 is 14 amino acids. Germline-derived CDR1 and CDR2 are SGHAT and FQNNGV. Trimming shortened V by 6 bases and J by 1 base, and 12 bases separated the two germline ends. The CDR3 region is CASSPTGSQETQYF. DNA of the CDR3: TGTGCCAGCAGTCCAACAGGCAGCCAAGAGACCCAGTACTTC.

This clone was counted ten times or more. V and J are TRBV20-1 and TRBJ2-1, with 10 nucleotides matching TRBD2. CDR3 length: 15 amino acids. J lost 2 bases, V lost 4 bases, and 5 bases had no gene match. The germline V gene has CDR1 DFQATT and CDR2 SNEGSKA (reference sequence). The CDR3 loop reads CSAKLGLAAYNEQFF. In nucleotides, the CDR3 is TGCAGTGCTAAACTCGGACTAGCGGCCTACAATGAGCAGTTCTTC.

This clone was recorded at least ten times. The chain employs TRBV6-1 and TRBJ2-1; 8 nucleotides line up with TRBD2. This CDR3 is built from 17 residues. Trimming at V came to 8 bases and at J to 4 bases, leaving 16 bases not matched to a gene. The germline V gene has CDR1 MNHNS and CDR2 SASEGT. This CDR3 reads CASLERAAGVSYNEQFF. In DNA, the CDR3 is TGTGCCAGCCTTGAACGGGCAGCGGGAGTTTCTTACAATGAGCAGTTCTTC.

At least ten counts were recorded for this clone. This may arise from a read error, as a much more abundant clone is one base away. This likely comes from a read error, as the CDR3 has no conserved phenylalanine or tryptophan at its end. The chain employs TRBV12-3 or TRBV12-4 and TRBJ2-1; D is unresolved. This CDR3 has 11 amino acids. The V and J ends lost 6 bases and 10 bases respectively, with 10 bases between them. This CDR3 is CASSRTQEQFV. In DNA, the CDR3 is TGTGCCAGCAGCAGGACCCAGGAGCAGTTCGTC.

This clone was seen repeatedly, ten times or more. This may come from a read error, since a much larger clone is one base off. V and J are TRBV20-1 and TRBJ1-1; D gene uncertain. The CDR3 extends over 16 amino acids. Looked up from germline, CDR1 is DFQATT and CDR2 is SNEGSKA (reference sequence). CDR3 bases: TGCAGTGCTAGAATGTCAACAACCCGGATGAACACTGAAGCTTCCTTT. Residues: CSARMSTTRMNTEASF.

This clone was counted ten times or more. V gene TRBV5-1 combines with J gene TRBJ2-3; a possible D gene is TRBD1 (5 bases). Between the trimmed V and J ends, which lost 0 bases and 2 bases, there was a span of 10 bases. Germline V gene lookup returns CDR1 SGHRS and CDR2 YFSETQ. The CDR3 covers 15 residues. CDR3 in DNA: TGCGCCAGCAGCTTGGAGGGGCTCCCCACAGATACGCAGTATTTT. Translation: CASSLEGLPTDTQYF.

This clone was seen many times. This chain links TRBV5-1 with TRBJ2-5; D perhaps matches TRBD1 (5 bases). The germline V and J ends were trimmed by 0 bases and 6 bases, with 6 bases remaining between them. The CDR3 runs to 12 residues. Germline V gene sequence: CDR1 SGHRS, CDR2 YFSETQ. The CDR3 coding sequence is TGCGCCAGCAGCTTGGCAGGGAAGACCCAGTACTTC. It codes for CASSLAGKTQYF.

This clone has just a few counts. A read error may account for a junction end that differs from germline. This sequence joins TRBV10-1 and TRBJ2-7; 8 bases line up with TRBD2. Per germline, CDR1 WNHNN and CDR2 SYGVQD (reference sequence). The CDR3 extends over 15 amino acids. The DNA for the CDR3 is TGTGCCAGCAGTTTAAAGGTAGCGGGAAGCTACGAGCAGTACTTC. Translated, it gives CASSLKVAGSYEQYF.

This clone was picked up many times. The gene calls are TRBV7-3 and TRBJ2-3, with no clear D. The CDR3 spans 14 residues. Germline CDR1 is SGHTA and CDR2 is FQGTGA. The V end was cut by 5 bases, the J end by 0 bases, with 9 bases between. CDR3 bases: TGTGCCAGCAGCGGAGTGGGGAGCACAGATACGCAGTATTTT. Its protein product is CASSGVGSTDTQYF.

This clone was seen repeatedly, ten times or more. The chain carries TRBV6-1 and TRBJ1-2; D is ambiguous. Germline lookup yields CDR1 MNHNS and CDR2 SASEGT. Trimming took 11 bases from V and 3 from J, leaving 7 bases between them. The length of the CDR3 is 10 residues. In DNA form, the CDR3 reads TGTGCCGCTCGGGACTATGGCTACACCTTC. It encodes CAARDYGYTF.

Turning to this clone: A much larger clone is a single base away; this may be a read error. Other DNA variants within this sample encode the same CDR3. This chain joins TRBV3-1 and TRBJ1-2; 9 bases are shared with TRBD1. CDR3 length equals 17 residues. The V and J ends lost 1 base and 5 bases, in that order; junction bases with no gene match: 11. Germline values: CDR1 LGHDT, CDR2 YNNKEL (reference sequence). The CDR3 is CASSQARGGTGTYGYTF. The CDR3 nucleotides are TGTGCCAGCAGCCAAGCTAGGGGCGGGACAGGGACTTATGGCTACACCTTC.

The table lists this clone with many counts. This chain links TRBV13 with TRBJ2-3, with D perhaps being TRBD1 or TRBD2 (5 bases each). Germline-derived CDR1 and CDR2 are PRHDT and FYEKMQ (reference sequence). The CDR3 runs 19 residues. The V and J ends lost 4 bases and 0 bases respectively, with 23 bases between them. The CDR3 DNA is TGTGCCAGCAGCTCCATTCCATTTACCGGGACGGAGAGCACAGATACGCAGTATTTT. This translates into CASSSIPFTGTESTDTQYF. Full variable domain (rest looked up from reference TRBV13 and TRBJ2-3): AAGVIQSPRHLIKEKRETATLKCYPIPRHDTVYWYQQGPGQDPQFLISFYEKMQSDKGSIPDRFSAQQFSDYHSELNMSSLELGDSALYFCASSSIPFTGTESTDTQYFGPGTRLTVL.

This clone was found once. At one of its ends the junction is not consistent with the germline gene, which may arise from a read error. V is TRBV5-1 and J is TRBJ2-1, with 7 bases fitting TRBD2. Germline V gene lookup returns CDR1 SGHRS and CDR2 YFSETQ. The CDR3 spans 15 residues. CDR3 residues: CASCLTLSVGGEQFF. CDR3 coding DNA: TGCGCCAGCTGCTTGACACTCTCTGTGGGAGGGGAGCAGTTCTTC. The entire variable domain, with the rest obtained from reference TRBV5-1 and TRBJ2-1, is as follows: KAGVTQTPRYLIKTRGQQVTLSCSPISGHRSVSWYQQTPGQGLQFLFEYFSETQRNKGNFPGRFSGRQFSNSRSEMNVSTLELGDSALYLCASCLTLSVGGEQFFGPGTRLTVL.

The J gene is TRBJ2-3, the V gene TRBV3-1, with 9 bases lining up with TRBD2. The CDR3 has 15 residues. Germline values: CDR1 LGHDT, CDR2 YNNKEL (reference sequence). With 6 bases clipped from V and 0 bases from J, the junction kept 4 bases outside the gene matches. The CDR3: CASRRSGGSTDTQYF. The DNA for the CDR3 is TGTGCCAGCAGGCGCAGCGGGGGGAGCACAGATACGCAGTATTTT.

This clone was counted between two and nine times. A read error may explain this, as a much larger clone is one base away. The chain recombines TRBV20-1 with TRBJ2-5; D is possibly TRBD1 (6 bases). The CDR3 totals 17 residues. From germline, CDR1 is DFQATT and CDR2 SNEGSKA (reference sequence). For the CDR3, the DNA is TGCAGTGCTAGAGTCCTGGGCAGGGGTGGGGCCCAAGAGACCCGGTACTTC. It translates to CSARVLGRGGAQETRYF.